Listed below are T cell receptor beta chains from one sample, sequenced in a study of breast tumors, draining lymph nodes, adjacent tissues. TCRdb re-called the multiplex PCR reads through MiXCR, storing one row per CDR3 protein. The table records some 170,000 distinct CDR3 sequences, 30% to 35% of them present only once. Sequencing was carried out using axillary lymph node tissue. These receptors were collected from a female donor with breast cancer. Some clones in this sample may be carry-over from other donors' samples. CDR3s include the opening cysteine and the closing phenylalanine or tryptophan. The order of the fields is clone size, V gene, CDR3 protein. The size of a clone is reported for some rows only, either as once, few or many, or as a class for expanded clones.

-,TRBV29-1,CSVGLAGGQGYNEQFF
many,TRBV4-2,CASTPVPGITGNTIYF
-,TRBV29-1,CSAGASGVPTDTQYF
many,TRBV6-1,CASSPRGGRSHNEQFF
-,TRBV5-6,CASSTLTGGRTDTQYF
many,TRBV5-6,CASSLATENTGELFF
-,TRBV11-2,CASSPDRGVSNEKLFF
-,TRBV20-1,CSASTDRRVTNEKLFF
many,TRBV15,CATSRDSPQPQHF
many,TRBV9,CASSASTVHNEQFF
few,TRBV27,CASSRLALLVNEQFF
many,TRBV11-3,CASSFRSTGELFF
-,TRBV11-2,CASSTDRNTEQFF
-,TRBV7-2,CASSPGGAAKNIQHF
-,TRBV20-1,CSVPPGAGEGYEHF
many,TRBV15,CATSRDKTSSEQFF
many,TRBV2,CASKKVFASTDTQYF
many,TRBV28,CASSLGDYRQPQHF
few,TRBV15,CATSNQPQHF
many,TRBV6-4,CASSEQAIGGEQFF
many,TRBV10-2,CASVRFRGDTQYF
-,TRBV5-1,CASSVGQGEAEAFF
many,TRBV6-2/TRBV6-3,CASSYPGQGADTQYF
many,TRBV7-2,CASSSTGAGANVLTF